Following are 30 T cell receptor beta chains from one sample sequenced in a study of T cell changes during pregnancy in multiple sclerosis. The table came from immunoSEQ multiplex PCR; TCRdb's copy has only in-frame clones and leaves some out. The sample includes about 98,000 clones, under 95% of them seen just once. The sample was peripheral blood, taken after pregnancy. Receptors originate from a female donor in good health, enrolled as a control in a pregnancy study.

CDR3 amino acids: CASSPGQGAHYGYTF. The CDR3, as DNA: TGTGCCAGCAGCCCGGGACAGGGGGCTCACTATGGCTACACCTTC. V is TRBV14 and J is TRBJ1-2, with 12 bases lining up with TRBD1. The germline V gene has CDR1 SGHDN and CDR2 FVKESK. The CDR3 is 15 amino acids. Trimming removed 4 bases from V and 3 bases from J; junction bases left unmatched: 3.

This clone was detected only once. This rearrangement joins TRBV5-6 to TRBJ2-1; 11 bases align to TRBD2. The ends lost 6 bases at V and 9 bases at J; junction bases unmatched: 5. This CDR3 is 13 amino acids long. Looked up from germline, CDR1 is SGHDT and CDR2 is YYEEEE. In DNA, the CDR3 is TGTGCCAGCAAACTAGCGGGGGCGGCTGAGCAGTTCTTC. Its protein is CASKLAGAAEQFF.

This chain links TRBV6-1 with TRBJ1-3, with D perhaps matching TRBD1 (5 bases). CDR3 length: 15 amino acids. Germline lookup yields CDR1 MNHNS and CDR2 SASEGT. The ends were cut back, 4 bases at V and 2 bases at J, with 12 bases in the middle. CDR3: CASSATAKAGNTIYF. CDR3 in DNA: TGTGCCAGCAGTGCGACAGCAAAAGCTGGAAACACCATATATTTT.

The chain uses TRBV18 and TRBJ2-1; 7 bases match TRBD2. Unmatched junction bases numbered 4, after V lost 0 bases and J lost 2 bases. The CDR3 loop spans 16 amino acids. CDR1 KGHSH and CDR2 LQKENI come from the germline V gene. In DNA form, the CDR3 reads TGTGCCAGCTCACCACCGGGGGGGACCCCCTACAATGAGCAGTTCTTC. Its protein is CASSPPGGTPYNEQFF.

The sample holds a few counts of this clone. V and J are TRBV6-6 and TRBJ2-3; 8 nucleotides line up with TRBD2. The CDR3 has 14 residues. Per germline, CDR1 MNHNY and CDR2 SVGAGI (reference sequence). The ends lost 4 bases at V and 1 base at J; junction bases unmatched: 1. The DNA of the CDR3 is TGTGCCAGCAGTTTGACTAGCGGCACAGATACGCAGTATTTT. Its translation: CASSLTSGTDTQYF.

In this sample, this clone is medium-sized. The gene calls are TRBV19 and TRBJ2-7, with 11 bases aligning to TRBD1. Losses at the gene ends were 3 bases for V and 1 base for J; bases not matched to a gene: 5. Germline CDR1 reads LNHDA; CDR2 reads SQIVND (reference sequence). This CDR3 is built from 16 residues. The DNA of the CDR3 is TGTGCCAGTAGTATTTCAGGACAGGGGGCATCCTACGAGCAGTACTTC. It yields the protein CASSISGQGASYEQYF.

The V and J genes are TRBV7-6 and TRBJ2-5; TRBD2 matches at 14 bases. CDR1 is SGHVS, CDR2 FNYEAQ, per germline. This CDR3 is 16 amino acids long. V dropped 6 bases and J dropped 4; count of bases not matched to a gene: 7. DNA for the CDR3: TGTGCCAGCAGTTACCGACTAGCGGGGGGGCGAGAGACCCAGTACTTC. Amino acids: CASSYRLAGGRETQYF.

This clone was counted a single time. The chain joins TRBV2 to TRBJ2-5; 7 bases fit TRBD2. The length of the CDR3 is 15 residues. V shed 1 base, J shed 5 bases, and the junction held 7 bases outside the gene matches. Germline loops: CDR1 SNHLY, CDR2 FYNNEI. In nucleotides, the CDR3 is TGTGCCAGCAGTGAAGGGGAGGGGAGTGGGGAGACCCAGTACTTC. Its protein product is CASSEGEGSGETQYF.

The chain couples TRBV28 to TRBJ2-3; 13 bases line up with TRBD2. Germline trimming cut 6 bases from V and 6 bases from J; bases unmatched to any gene: 6. The germline CDR1 and CDR2 sequences are MDHEN and SYDVKM. The CDR3 is 15 residues long. For the CDR3, the DNA is TGTGCCAGCAGCCCCGGGACTAGCGGGGCCGATACGCAGTATTTT. It is translated as CASSPGTSGADTQYF.

This sequence joins TRBV18 and TRBJ1-5, with D possibly matching TRBD1 (5 bases). This CDR3 contains 13 residues. Trimming removed 4 bases from V and 5 bases from J, with 9 bases in between. CDR1 and CDR2 (germline): KGHSH, LQKENI. The DNA for the CDR3 is TGTGCCAGCTCACTCACAGGCGATCAGCCCCAGCATTTT. It codes for CASSLTGDQPQHF.

This rearrangement joins TRBV5-5 to TRBJ1-4; maybe TRBD1 (6 bases). This CDR3 is 16 amino acids long. Trimming took off 3 bases at V and 4 bases at J, with 16 bases between the two ends. Germline CDR1 is SGHKS and CDR2 is YYEKEE (reference sequence). CDR3 DNA sequence: TGTGCCAGCAGCTCGGGGGGCCGGGTAGTTAATGAAAAACTGTTTTTT. As protein: CASSSGGRVVNEKLFF.

The chain is built from TRBV4-1 and TRBJ2-3; the D gene is possibly TRBD2 (6 bases). The CDR3 sequence is 16 residues long. Germline CDR1 reads MGHRA; CDR2 reads YSYEKL. Trimming took off 8 bases at V and 1 base at J, with 19 bases between the two ends. CDR3 in amino acids: CASLGRLGGGTDTQYF. The CDR3 DNA is TGCGCCAGCTTGGGACGCCTCGGGGGTGGCACAGATACGCAGTATTTT.

The chain recombines TRBV7-2 with TRBJ1-3, with 9 bases fitting TRBD1. This CDR3 has 17 residues. The germline V gene has CDR1 SGHTA and CDR2 FQGNSA. V dropped 2 bases and J dropped 3; count of bases not matched to a gene: 8. The CDR3 is CASSLMAQGAGGNTIYF. The CDR3 nucleotides are TGTGCCAGCAGCTTAATGGCACAGGGGGCTGGTGGAAACACCATATATTTT.

The chain combines TRBV5-4 with TRBJ2-3; D remains unclear. The germline V gene encodes CDR1 SGHNT and CDR2 YYREEE (reference sequence). Between the trimmed V and J ends, which lost 0 bases and 7 bases, there was a span of 6 bases. There are 12 residues in the CDR3. CDR3 protein: CASSLGEYTQYF. The CDR3, as DNA: TGTGCCAGCAGCTTGGGAGAATATACGCAGTATTTT.

The rearrangement uses TRBV10-3 and TRBJ1-4; 7 nucleotides match TRBD1. V lost 7 bases to trimming and J lost 8 bases; unmatched junction nucleotides: 10. The CDR3 loop spans 14 amino acids. Germline V lookup: CDR1 ENHRY, CDR2 SYGVKD. The CDR3 here is CAIKGTAEAEKLFF. The CDR3 DNA reads TGTGCCATCAAAGGGACAGCCGAGGCAGAAAAACTGTTTTTT.

The CDR3 protein is CAISNRGRIDGYTF. Written as DNA, the CDR3 is TGTGCCATCAGTAACAGGGGGCGAATAGATGGCTACACCTTC. The rearrangement links TRBV10-3 to TRBJ1-2; 9 nucleotides align to TRBD1. From germline, CDR1 is ENHRY and CDR2 SYGVKD. The CDR3 contains 14 residues. J was trimmed by 6 bases and V by 5 bases; bases with no gene match: 7.

V is TRBV18 and J is TRBJ1-6; D unclear. CDR1 and CDR2 (germline): KGHSH, LQKENI. The length of the CDR3 is 13 residues. V was trimmed by 2 bases and J by 7 bases, leaving 6 bases between them. The CDR3 loop is CASSPTENSPLHF. The CDR3 nucleotides read TGTGCCAGCTCACCAACGGAGAATTCACCCCTCCACTTT.

This chain uses TRBV7-9 with TRBJ2-1; 10 bases match TRBD2. V was pared by 5 bases and J by 1 base, with 8 bases of the junction left unmatched. The length of the CDR3 is 17 residues. Germline CDR1 is SEHNR and CDR2 is FQNEAQ (reference sequence). CDR3 region: CASSTTVAGGSYNEQFF. In nucleotides, the CDR3 is TGTGCCAGCAGCACGACGGTAGCGGGAGGTTCCTACAATGAGCAGTTCTTC.

The chain combines TRBV29-1 with TRBJ1-1; D is ambiguous. The CDR3 extends over 11 amino acids. V was cut by 5 bases and J by 6 bases, with 10 bases left in between. The germline CDR1 and CDR2 sequences are SQVTM and ANQGSEA. CDR3 amino acids: CSVTVFSEAFF. As DNA, the CDR3 is TGCAGCGTTACTGTCTTCTCTGAAGCTTTCTTT.

The V and J genes are TRBV6-6 and TRBJ2-5, with 12 bases lining up with TRBD2. CDR1 and CDR2 from the germline V gene are MNHNY and SVGAGI (reference sequence). J gave up 7 bases and V 5 bases, and 11 bases lay outside the gene matches. CDR3 length: 16 residues. The CDR3 here is CASSRQTSGGSGTQYF. CDR3 sequence (DNA): TGTGCCAGCAGTCGCCAGACTAGCGGGGGTTCAGGGACCCAGTACTTC.

The rearrangement links TRBV7-9 to TRBJ2-2; the match to TRBD1 covers 12 bases. Germline V gives CDR1 SEHNR, CDR2 FQNEAQ (reference sequence). This CDR3 contains 16 residues. Trimming took 5 bases from V and 4 from J; bases not matched to a gene: 5. Written as DNA, the CDR3 is TGTGCCAGCAGCCGGGACAGGGGGCACGTCACCGGGGAGCTGTTTTTT. Translation gives CASSRDRGHVTGELFF.

The genes are TRBV27 and TRBJ2-2, with 7 bases lining up with TRBD2. The CDR3 has 14 amino acids. J gave up 6 bases and V 3 bases, and 4 bases lay outside the gene matches. Germline V gene lookup returns CDR1 MNHEY and CDR2 SMNVEV (reference sequence). CDR3 DNA: TGTGCCAGCAGTTTGGGGGGGGTCCCCGGGGAGCTGTTTTTT. This encodes CASSLGGVPGELFF.

The chain carries TRBV7-9 and TRBJ2-7, with 10 positions matching TRBD2. CDR1 SEHNR and CDR2 FQNEAQ come from the germline V gene (reference sequence). V lost 6 bases and J lost 3; bases outside the gene matches: 5. This CDR3 contains 14 residues. The CDR3 loop reads CASRGTSVLYEQYF. The CDR3 DNA sequence: TGTGCCAGCAGGGGGACTAGCGTACTCTACGAGCAGTACTTC.

The CDR3, as DNA: TGTGCCAGTAGTATTCGCGATCCCTATGGCTACACCTTC. Its protein is CASSIRDPYGYTF. The chain couples TRBV19 to TRBJ1-2; D not certain. The CDR3 covers 13 residues. The germline CDR1 and CDR2 sequences are LNHDA and SQIVND (reference sequence). The germline V and J ends were trimmed by 3 bases and 4 bases, with 9 bases remaining between them.

The chain recombines TRBV27 with TRBJ2-1; perhaps TRBD2 as D (6 bases). Germline CDR1 reads MNHEY; CDR2 reads SMNVEV (reference sequence). The CDR3 runs 18 residues. The V end lost 5 bases, the J end lost 1 base, and 21 bases lay between the germline ends. In DNA form, the CDR3 reads TGTGCCAGCAGTGAGCAGACTCGGTTGGAGGGGTCCTACAATGAGCAGTTCTTC. Residues: CASSEQTRLEGSYNEQFF.

The rearrangement uses TRBV2 and TRBJ1-1; 9 positions match TRBD1. This CDR3 has 14 amino acids. Germline CDR1 reads SNHLY; CDR2 reads FYNNEI. The V segment lost 6 bases and the J segment 5 bases; nucleotides outside the gene matches: 7. This CDR3 is CASRLGQGLTEAFF. CDR3 nucleotide sequence: TGTGCCAGCAGGTTGGGACAGGGTTTGACTGAAGCTTTCTTT.

The V gene is TRBV7-9, the J gene TRBJ2-1, with 10 bases that match TRBD1. Germline CDR1 reads SEHNR; CDR2 reads FQNEAQ (reference sequence). The CDR3 totals 17 residues. V dropped 0 bases and J dropped 4; count of bases not matched to a gene: 6. The CDR3 region has the DNA TGTGCCAGCAGCTTAGCGGTAGCGGGACAGGGGTACAATGAGCAGTTCTTC. This gives the protein CASSLAVAGQGYNEQFF.

The V call is TRBV10-1, the J call TRBJ2-6; D may be TRBD1 (5 bases). From germline, CDR1 is WNHNN and CDR2 SYGVQD (reference sequence). The CDR3 runs 17 residues. Trimming removed 2 bases at V and 0 bases at J, with 11 bases between. For the CDR3, the DNA is TGCGCCAGCAGTGAGGCAGGGTTCGGCTCTGGGGCCAACGTCCTGACTTTC. This sequence encodes CASSEAGFGSGANVLTF.

The count of this clone is one. The V gene is TRBV5-4, the J gene TRBJ2-5, with TRBD2 as a possible D gene (6 bases). CDR1 and CDR2 from the germline V gene are SGHNT and YYREEE (reference sequence). The CDR3 runs 13 residues. V gave up 2 bases and J gave up 5 bases, with 10 bases separating them. The CDR3 loop is CASSFPAGETQYF. CDR3 nucleotides: TGTGCCAGCAGCTTCCCCGCGGGGGAGACCCAGTACTTC.

This chain uses TRBV30 with TRBJ1-2; 7 bases are a match to TRBD1. J lost 4 bases, V lost 3 bases, and 8 bases had no gene match. Germline CDR1 GTSNPN, CDR2 SVGIG (reference sequence). The length of the CDR3 is 14 residues. CDR3 in amino acids: CAWRDPTGSYGYTF. CDR3 in DNA: TGTGCCTGGAGAGACCCGACAGGGAGCTATGGCTACACCTTC.